This TCR beta chain was found in a study of cytomegalovirus exposure and HLA in healthy donors. In the case of this clone: The antigen is undetermined. The sample holds other DNA sequences that translate to the same CDR3.

General study results and limits: 150 to 200 TCR beta chains were listed as cytomegalovirus-associated. In a later analysis, V- and J-gene trimming of beta chains associated with a DCLRE1C missense variant, replicated independently. Most of the TCR beta V segments (in an earlier analysis) were productive either about 90% or about 30% of the time.

PCR primers comprised 60 Vbeta and 13 Jbeta primers. Per the authors' pipeline: Later analysis identified some 88 million unique TCR beta chains, 8.5 million to 13 million shared. TCRdb keeps only in-frame clones here, not all; method: immunoSEQ multiplex PCR. V, J and clone size reflect that table, while D and trimming were determined from the DNA. The sample includes roughly 180,000 clones, around 80% seen only once; the top ten take approximately 2.4%. V gave up 3 bases and J gave up 1 base, with 6 bases separating them. The germline gives CDR1 LNHDA, CDR2 SQIVND (reference sequence). This CDR3 is built from 13 residues.

Sequences were obtained from PBMCs. The sequence derives from a female donor in good health and CMV-seronegative. This chain joins TRBV19 and TRBJ1-1; unclear D gene. CDR3 sequence: CASSINSNTEAFF. Here the CDR3 DNA reads TGTGCCAGTAGTATTAATTCGAACACTGAAGCTTTCTTT. Full variable domain (missing parts from reference TRBV19 and TRBJ1-1): DGGITQSPKYLFRKEGQNVTLSCEQNLNHDAMYWYRQDPGQGLRLIYYSQIVNDFQKGDIAEGYSVSREKKESFPLTVTSAQKNPTAFYLCASSINSNTEAFFGQGTRLTVV.